Below are 31 T cell receptor beta chains sequenced from a single sample in a study of early T cells in non-severe SARS-CoV-2 infection. TCRdb re-called the 5' RACE reads with MiXCR, one entry per CDR3 protein. Of about 110,000 distinct CDR3 sequences listed, around 13% were seen once; the top ten hold less than 4.5%. The source was whole blood, collected at baseline. All receptors derive from an adult who was a healthcare worker with PCR-confirmed SARS-CoV-2 infection or an uninfected control (not recorded which).

This clonotype was counted many times. The chain combines TRBV10-3 with TRBJ2-3, with D possibly matching TRBD2 (6 bases). With 4 bases removed from V and 4 bases from J, the gap between germline ends came to 15 bases. Germline CDR1 is ENHRY and CDR2 is SYGVKD. The CDR3 totals 15 residues. This CDR3 is CAISAGASGADTQYF. The CDR3 nucleotides are TGTGCCATCAGTGCGGGAGCATCGGGGGCAGATACGCAGTATTTT.

This clonotype occurred a few times. The chain links TRBV3-1 to TRBJ1-2; the D gene is possibly TRBD1 (5 bases). V dropped 0 bases and J dropped 4 bases, with 9 bases sitting between them. The CDR3 extends over 14 amino acids. Germline loops: CDR1 LGHDT, CDR2 YNNKEL (reference sequence). This CDR3 reads CASSQEYRSYGYTF. CDR3 nucleotide sequence: TGTGCCAGCAGCCAAGAATACAGGAGCTATGGCTACACCTTC.

This clonotype was counted at least ten times. The chain links TRBV9 to TRBJ2-4; 11 nucleotides line up with TRBD1. The germline gives CDR1 SGDLS, CDR2 YYNGEE. The CDR3 has 16 residues. V lost 0 bases and J lost 7; bases outside the gene matches: 6. DNA for the CDR3: TGTGCCAGCAGCGTAGGGGTCGGACAGGGGGCGAACATTCAGTACTTC. This translates into CASSVGVGQGANIQYF.

This clonotype was observed a handful of times. The chain carries TRBV7-2 and TRBJ1-3, with D tentatively TRBD1 (5 bases). CDR3 length: 16 amino acids. Trimming cost V 1 base and J 0 bases, with 10 bases left between them. Germline-derived CDR1 and CDR2 are SGHTA and FQGNSA. The CDR3 DNA follows: TGTGCCAGCAGCTTAGGCAGAAGGGGCTCTGGAAACACCATATATTTT. It encodes CASSLGRRGSGNTIYF.

This clonotype was counted only a few times. The chain uses TRBV12-3 or TRBV12-4 and TRBJ1-1; D call uncertain. V shed 3 bases and J shed 2 bases, with 7 bases lying between them. The CDR3 totals 13 residues. CDR3 loop: CASSFQLNTEAFF. The CDR3 nucleotides read TGTGCCAGCAGTTTTCAGCTAAACACTGAAGCTTTCTTT.

The V call is TRBV18, the J call TRBJ2-7; D remains unclear. The CDR3 consists of 14 residues. CDR1 and CDR2 (germline): KGHSH, LQKENI. V was trimmed by 1 base and J by 5 bases, leaving 12 bases between them. The CDR3 here is CASSPRLGRNEQYF. In DNA form, the CDR3 reads TGTGCCAGCTCACCACGTTTGGGAAGGAACGAGCAGTACTTC.

The chain recombines TRBV20-1 with TRBJ1-4; the D gene is possibly TRBD1 (5 bases). Germline V gene lookup returns CDR1 DFQATT and CDR2 SNEGSKA (reference sequence). This CDR3 has 11 residues. V was cut by 3 bases and J by 8 bases, with 7 bases left in between. CDR3 DNA sequence: TGCAGTGCTAGGGACAACGAAAAACTGTTTTTT. As protein: CSARDNEKLFF.

J is TRBJ2-4 and V is TRBV6-2 or TRBV6-3; a possible D gene is TRBD1 (5 bases). V was shortened by 10 bases and J by 0 bases, with 10 bases between the two germline ends. CDR3 length equals 13 residues. Germline lookup yields CDR1 MNHEY and CDR2 SVGEGT. The CDR3 region has the DNA TGTGCCACCCAGGGCCAAGCCAAAAACATTCAGTACTTC. The encoded protein is CATQGQAKNIQYF.

This clonotype was seen repeatedly, ten times or more. The chain uses TRBV9 and TRBJ2-7, with TRBD1 matching 9 bases. The CDR3 sequence is 16 residues long. The junction had 13 bases not matched to a gene; V was cut back by 6 bases and J by 3 bases. Germline V CDR1 and CDR2: SGDLS, YYNGEE. CDR3 region: CASNPGGWTGDYEQYF. CDR3 nucleotides: TGTGCCAGCAACCCAGGAGGCTGGACAGGGGACTACGAGCAGTACTTC. Full variable domain (remainder filled in from reference TRBV9 and TRBJ2-7): DSGVTQTPKHLITATGQRVTLRCSPRSGDLSVYWYQQSLDQGLQFLIQYYNGEERAKGNILERFSAQQFPDLHSELNLSSLELGDSALYFCASNPGGWTGDYEQYFGPGTRLTVT.

There are many counts of this clonotype. The chain recombines TRBV6-6 with TRBJ1-1; D not resolved. V shed 3 bases and J shed 8 bases, with 4 bases lying between them. This CDR3 spans 10 amino acids. The V gene's germline CDR1 is MNHNY and CDR2 SVGAGI (reference sequence). The CDR3: CASSYTEAFF. The CDR3 bases are TGTGCCAGCAGTTATACCGAAGCTTTCTTT.

This clonotype was seen more than once but under ten times. The rearrangement links TRBV29-1 to TRBJ2-7; 7 bases fit TRBD1. Trimming cost V 2 bases and J 3 bases; bases outside gene matches: 7. Germline-derived CDR1 and CDR2 are SQVTM and ANQGSEA. The CDR3 contains 14 residues. The CDR3 DNA is TGCAGCGTTGAAAACCGCGGACAGGACTACGAGCAGTACTTC. Translated: CSVENRGQDYEQYF.

This clonotype was counted at least ten times. The chain is built from TRBV7-2 and TRBJ1-4, with D perhaps matching TRBD1 (5 bases). CDR3 length: 15 amino acids. CDR1 is SGHTA, CDR2 FQGNSA, per germline. V was pared by 4 bases and J by 5 bases, with 14 bases between. Here the CDR3 reads CASSSPVWGNEKLFF. The CDR3 DNA reads TGTGCCAGCAGCTCCCCCGTCTGGGGGAATGAAAAACTGTTTTTT.

V and J are TRBV27 and TRBJ1-2; 8 nucleotides align to TRBD1. Germline CDR1 reads MNHEY; CDR2 reads SMNVEV (reference sequence). CDR3 length equals 15 residues. The trim removed 5 bases at V and 3 bases at J, leaving 8 bases unmatched. Here the CDR3 reads CASSRGGQGDYGYTF. The CDR3 DNA follows: TGTGCCAGCAGTCGGGGAGGACAGGGAGACTATGGCTACACCTTC.

This clonotype is labeled as medium-sized. This chain joins TRBV28 and TRBJ1-6; no firm D call. Trimming removed 3 bases from V and 7 bases from J, with 10 bases in between. From germline, CDR1 is MDHEN and CDR2 SYDVKM. The CDR3 spans 14 residues. The CDR3 sequence is CASSFMVGNSPLHF. As DNA, the CDR3 is TGTGCCAGCAGTTTCATGGTCGGGAATTCACCCCTCCACTTT.

J is TRBJ2-7 and V is TRBV29-1, with D possibly matching TRBD2 (6 bases). The V gene lost 2 bases and the J gene lost 11 bases, with 13 bases spanning the gap. CDR1 is SQVTM and CDR2 is ANQGSEA in the germline V gene. This CDR3 comprises 11 residues. In nucleotides, the CDR3 is TGCAGCGTTGAAAGAGGGCTAGCGAAGTACTTC. Protein: CSVERGLAKYF.

Worth noting for this clonotype: Just one base apart from a much larger clone, this may be a read error. The rearrangement joins TRBV12-3 or TRBV12-4 to TRBJ1-1; 7 nucleotides align to TRBD1. CDR3 size: 13 residues. The J segment lost 6 bases and the V segment lost 2 bases, leaving 3 bases of the junction unmatched. DNA of the CDR3: TGTGCCAGCAGTTTAACAGGGGTGGCTGAAGCTTTCTTT. Its translation: CASSLTGVAEAFF.

This chain uses TRBV9 with TRBJ1-1, with 8 nucleotides matching TRBD1. CDR3 length: 13 amino acids. Germline CDR1 is SGDLS and CDR2 is YYNGEE. Losses at the gene ends were 3 bases for V and 8 bases for J; bases not matched to a gene: 6. CDR3: CASSAGTGQEAFF. The CDR3 DNA reads as TGTGCCAGCAGCGCTGGGACAGGACAGGAAGCTTTCTTT.

Regarding this clonotype: One end of the junction varies from germline; a read error may be responsible. V usage is TRBV5-5 and J usage is TRBJ2-3; 7 bases are shared with TRBD1. The CDR3 has 16 amino acids. Germline CDR1 SGHKS, CDR2 YYEKEE (reference sequence). CDR3 residues: CVSSSLTGSPTDTQYF. CDR3 sequence (DNA): TGTGTCAGCAGCTCACTGACAGGGAGTCCCACAGATACGCAGTATTTT.

This clonotype came up a few times. The chain uses TRBV5-1 and TRBJ2-2, with unresolved D. This CDR3 has 13 amino acids. CDR1 SGHRS and CDR2 YFSETQ come from the germline V gene. Trimming shortened V by 4 bases and J by 0 bases, and 4 bases separated the two germline ends. CDR3 in amino acids: CASSAANTGELFF. CDR3 DNA sequence: TGCGCCAGCAGCGCCGCGAACACCGGGGAGCTGTTTTTT. The full variable domain, completed using reference TRBV5-1 and TRBJ2-2, is KAGVTQTPRYLIKTRGQQVTLSCSPISGHRSVSWYQQTPGQGLQFLFEYFSETQRNKGNFPGRFSGRQFSNSRSEMNVSTLELGDSALYLCASSAANTGELFFGEGSRLTVL.

This clonotype was observed a few times. CDR3 residues: CASSLAGRAYEQYF. Written as DNA, the CDR3 is TGTGCCAGCAGCTTGGCAGGCAGGGCCTACGAGCAGTACTTC. The rearrangement joins TRBV5-5 to TRBJ2-7; D possibly corresponds to TRBD1 (5 bases). Germline CDR1 is SGHKS and CDR2 is YYEKEE (reference sequence). Trimming pared 0 bases from V and 2 bases from J, leaving 9 bases between. The CDR3 covers 14 residues.

This clonotype occurred many times. The chain employs TRBV5-4 and TRBJ1-2; the D gene is possibly TRBD1 (5 bases). The CDR3 runs to 17 residues. Germline V lookup: CDR1 SGHNT, CDR2 YYREEE (reference sequence). V was pared by 0 bases and J by 4 bases, with 19 bases between. CDR3 sequence reads: CASSLGKLATASYGYTF. CDR3 DNA sequence: TGTGCCAGCAGCTTGGGTAAACTGGCGACAGCGAGCTATGGCTACACCTTC.

The rearrangement uses TRBV5-4 and TRBJ1-5, with a weak D call TRBD1 (6 bases). The V end lost 2 bases, the J end lost 3 bases, and 9 bases lay between the germline ends. Germline V gene lookup returns CDR1 SGHNT and CDR2 YYREEE (reference sequence). CDR3 length: 14 amino acids. This chain's CDR3 is CASSLQGTNQPQHF. The DNA of the CDR3 is TGTGCCAGCAGCTTACAGGGTACCAATCAGCCCCAGCATTTT.

The V gene is TRBV12-3 or TRBV12-4, the J gene TRBJ1-2; D is perhaps TRBD1 (5 bases). The ends were cut back, 4 bases at V and 4 bases at J, with 16 bases in the middle. This CDR3 has 15 residues. CDR3 nucleotide sequence: TGTGCCAGCAGTTCCCCAGGAAGGGGTTTCTATGGCTACACCTTC. As protein: CASSSPGRGFYGYTF.

This rearrangement joins TRBV5-1 to TRBJ2-3, with TRBD2 identical over 8 bases. CDR1 is SGHRS and CDR2 is YFSETQ in the germline V gene. Trimming took 1 base from V and 2 from J; bases not matched to a gene: 15. The CDR3 covers 19 residues. The CDR3 bases are TGCGCCAGCAGCTTGAAAAACGGGGGGGCCTCCGGCCACACAGATACGCAGTATTTT. It yields the protein CASSLKNGGASGHTDTQYF.

The chain employs TRBV12-3 or TRBV12-4 and TRBJ1-2; 8 bases match TRBD1. CDR3 size: 16 residues. J was trimmed by 6 bases and V by 6 bases; bases with no gene match: 15. Here the CDR3 DNA reads TGTGCCAGCAGCTCGGGACCCTCCGGGACAGGTCATGGCTACACCTTC. It encodes CASSSGPSGTGHGYTF.

The chain employs TRBV7-2 and TRBJ1-1; TRBD1 is a possible D gene (5 bases). The CDR3 is made up of 16 amino acids. Looked up from germline, CDR1 is SGHTA and CDR2 is FQGNSA. V was pared by 5 bases and J by 0 bases, with 16 bases between. The CDR3 here is CASSRETGLMNTEAFF. The CDR3 DNA is TGTGCCAGCAGCCGAGAAACAGGTCTGATGAACACTGAAGCTTTCTTT.

The table lists this clonotype with many counts. This sequence joins TRBV7-3 and TRBJ2-5; TRBD1 agrees at 9 bases. CDR1 and CDR2 (germline): SGHTA, FQGTGA. V lost 0 bases, J lost 4 bases, and 3 bases stayed unmatched. The CDR3 runs 15 residues. The CDR3 nucleotides read TGTGCCAGCAGCTTAACACAGGGGGCTGGAGAGACCCAGTACTTC. Translation: CASSLTQGAGETQYF.

This clonotype came up a few times. The DNA for the CDR3 is TGCGCCAGCAGCTTAGGAAGGACAGGGACCTACGAGCAGTACTTC. Translating gives CASSLGRTGTYEQYF. The rearrangement links TRBV5-1 to TRBJ2-7; TRBD1 matches 8 bases. J was trimmed by 2 bases and V by 2 bases; bases with no gene match: 6. The CDR3 is 15 residues long. Germline-derived CDR1 and CDR2 are SGHRS and YFSETQ.

This chain joins TRBV2 and TRBJ1-1; D gene unclear. Germline V gene lookup returns CDR1 SNHLY and CDR2 FYNNEI. The CDR3 has 15 amino acids. Trimming left V 7 bases short and J 0 bases short, with 15 bases between. The CDR3 nucleotides read TGTGCCAGCACCCCCGAAAGATCGGTGAACACTGAAGCTTTCTTT. Translating gives CASTPERSVNTEAFF. Supplemented by reference TRBV2 and TRBJ1-1, the full variable domain reads EPEVTQTPSHQVTQMGQEVILRCVPISNHLYFYWYRQILGQKVEFLVSFYNNEISEKSEIFDDQFSVERPDGSNFTLKIRSTKLEDSAMYFCASTPERSVNTEAFFGQGTRLTVV.

This rearrangement joins TRBV4-1 to TRBJ2-3; D not resolved. The CDR3 is made up of 16 amino acids. The V gene's germline CDR1 is MGHRA and CDR2 YSYEKL. V was clipped by 1 base and J by 4 bases, with 15 bases between them. The CDR3 region has the DNA TGCGCCAGCAGCCAAGCCTCCCGAGGAGCCTCAGATACGCAGTATTTT. Translation: CASSQASRGASDTQYF.

This clonotype was detected ten times or more. The rearrangement joins TRBV5-1 to TRBJ1-5; no definite D call. Germline lookup yields CDR1 SGHRS and CDR2 YFSETQ. Deletions cut 2 bases from V and 5 bases from J, with 8 bases between. The CDR3 covers 13 residues. The CDR3 loop reads CASSLGWDQPQHF. Here the CDR3 DNA reads TGCGCCAGCAGCTTAGGATGGGATCAGCCCCAGCATTTT.